The following is a TCR beta chain sequence with its context. This sample is drawn from a study of blood T cells in healthy people across ages. The CDR3 has 13 amino acids. Germline V gene data show CDR1 as KGHDR and CDR2 as SFDVKD. V was shortened by 6 bases and J by 3 bases, with 10 bases between the two germline ends. Combining a sample-barcoded 5' primer with a J-beta primer mix, a second PCR ran for roughly 7 to 11 cycles. Each CDR3 protein gets one entry after TCRdb re-called the 5' RACE reads with MiXCR. In the table there are about 1.8 million distinct CDR3 sequences, just under 50% of which are singletons.

V usage is TRBV24-1 and J usage is TRBJ2-5; possible D gene TRBD2, 6 bases. Sequencing used blood. This TCR was sampled from a woman between 40 and 50 years old in good health. CDR3 DNA: TGTGCCACCAGTCGTGCGGGGAAAGAGACCCAGTACTTC. Encoded protein: CATSRAGKETQYF.